This T cell receptor beta chain was sequenced during a study of beta chain features in type 1 diabetes. Points from the study as a whole: Across all four CD4+ subsets, people with type 1 diabetes showed modestly shorter TCRB CDR3s. Researchers cautioned that cDNA sequencing could over-represent cells with high TCR expression. A potential PCR bias toward shorter templates would be equal in patient and control samples. Patients' naive, central memory and Treg TCRB repertoires seemed closer to one another than those of healthy donors.

The CDR3 loop spans 15 amino acids. Germline V CDR1 and CDR2: SGHTA, FQGTGA. V was clipped by 1 base and J by 7 bases; unmatched bases: 7. The table lists this clone with a few counts. The target antigen is unknown. Sequencing targeted expressed TCRB transcripts, as all isolated RNA had been reverse transcribed. Naive, central memory and regulatory T cell samples averaged roughly 3.7 million reads. The repertoire was sequenced with immunoSEQ multiplex PCR; TCRdb's copy has only in-frame clones and lacks some. The table shows more than 120,000 clones, with 10% to 15% occurring only once. The source of this sequence is a young man with type 1 diabetes. Sequencing was performed on central memory CD4+ T cells from blood. The rearrangement uses TRBV7-3 and TRBJ2-1, with 7 nucleotides matching TRBD1. CDR3 DNA: TGTGCCAGCAGCTTAAATATGAGGGGGCAAAATGAGCAGTTCTTC. As protein: CASSLNMRGQNEQFF.